These 14 T cell receptor beta chains share one sample of origin, sequenced in a study of CD8 T cells in Susac syndrome (dated by TCRdb to about 2019). Preparation of the library involved the immunoSEQ multiplex PCR assay. RNA was extracted using the RNeasy kit, and about 0.5 to 1 microgram was reverse transcribed with random hexamers. The public reads were reprocessed in TCRdb via fastp at Q25 and MiXCR, keeping in-frame beta chains. Each entry merges the rows of one CDR3 protein and shows their most common DNA and genes. This sample has around 200,000 distinct CDR3 sequences in its table, and approximately 95% of those were observed once. The ten biggest clones cover approximately 0.082% of the sample. Sequencing used CD4+ T cells from PBMCs. The source is a human donor with multiple sclerosis.

The chain has TRBV24-1 and TRBJ2-3, with 8 bases fitting TRBD2. CDR1 and CDR2 from the germline V gene are KGHDR and SFDVKD. The CDR3 sequence is 15 residues long. V was clipped by 5 bases and J by 5 bases; unmatched bases: 8. The CDR3 nucleotides are TGTGCCACCAGTGCCCCGGCGGGGGGAGAAGATACGCAGTATTTT. Encoded protein: CATSAPAGGEDTQYF.

This sequence joins TRBV18 and TRBJ1-1; 7 bases align to TRBD1. The CDR3 runs to 17 residues. The germline CDR1 and CDR2 sequences are KGHSH and LQKENI. The trim removed 4 bases at V and 0 bases at J, leaving 11 bases unmatched. The CDR3 DNA is TGTGCCAGCTCACTTAGGTCGACAGGGCCTATGAACACTGAAGCTTTCTTT. Translated, it gives CASSLRSTGPMNTEAFF. The full variable domain, its missing parts supplied by reference TRBV18 and TRBJ1-1, is NAGVMQNPRHLVRRRGQEARLRCSPMKGHSHVYWYRQLPEEGLKFMVYLQKENIIDESGMPKERFSAEFPKEGPSILRIQQVVRGDSAAYFCASSLRSTGPMNTEAFFGQGTRLTVV.

The rearrangement uses TRBV30 and TRBJ2-3; D possibly matches TRBD1 or TRBD2 (6 bases each). The germline V gene encodes CDR1 GTSNPN and CDR2 SVGIG (reference sequence). The CDR3 runs 14 residues. Trimming stripped 0 bases from V and 6 bases from J, with 13 bases between. The DNA for the CDR3 is TGTGCCTGGAGTGTTGACGGGGGCCCGGATACGCAGTATTTT. Translating gives CAWSVDGGPDTQYF.

The gene calls are TRBV9 and TRBJ2-3; tentatively, D is TRBD1 (6 bases). There are 16 residues in the CDR3. Germline values: CDR1 SGDLS, CDR2 YYNGEE. With 2 bases removed from V and 1 base from J, the gap between germline ends came to 14 bases. CDR3 sequence: CASSVNPGHGTDTQYF. CDR3 nucleotides: TGTGCCAGCAGCGTGAACCCGGGACACGGCACAGATACGCAGTATTTT.

This sequence joins TRBV29-1 and TRBJ2-3; no firm D call. From germline, CDR1 is SQVTM and CDR2 ANQGSEA. With 4 bases removed from V and 2 bases from J, the gap between germline ends came to 7 bases. The CDR3 extends over 12 amino acids. CDR3 DNA sequence: TGCAGCGTTGTGGTTACCACAGATACGCAGTATTTT. Translated: CSVVVTTDTQYF.

The chain combines TRBV14 with TRBJ2-5, with 7 bases matching TRBD1. Germline V gene lookup returns CDR1 SGHDN and CDR2 FVKESK. V shed 2 bases and J 2 bases; nucleotides not matched to a gene: 8. This CDR3 comprises 16 residues. The CDR3 region has the DNA TGTGCCAGCAGCCAATATCGGGACAGACGTCAAGAGACCCAGTACTTC. It yields the protein CASSQYRDRRQETQYF. The full variable domain, rest sourced from reference TRBV14 and TRBJ2-5, is EAGVTQFPSHSVIEKGQTVTLRCDPISGHDNLYWYRRVMGKEIKFLLHFVKESKQDESGMPNNRFLAERTGGTYSTLKVQPAELEDSGVYFCASSQYRDRRQETQYFGPGTRLLVL.

The CDR3 DNA reads TGCAGTGCTAGCGAGGGAAGTGAAGCTTTCTTT. It specifies CSASEGSEAFF. The chain is built from TRBV20-1 and TRBJ1-1; D gene ambiguous. This CDR3 is 11 amino acids long. Germline-derived CDR1 and CDR2 are DFQATT and SNEGSKA (reference sequence). Trimming removed 3 bases from V and 7 bases from J, with 9 bases in between.

The rearrangement uses TRBV20-1 and TRBJ1-1; 9 bases map to TRBD1. The CDR3 sequence is 14 residues long. V shed 3 bases, J shed 4 bases, and the junction held 6 bases outside the gene matches. The germline V gene has CDR1 DFQATT and CDR2 SNEGSKA (reference sequence). The CDR3, as DNA: TGCAGTGCTAGTGACAGGGGGAGAGGCACTGAAGCTTTCTTT. It yields the protein CSASDRGRGTEAFF.

V is TRBV9 and J is TRBJ2-1; D might be TRBD1 (5 bases). CDR1 is SGDLS, CDR2 YYNGEE, per germline. The CDR3 runs 16 residues. V dropped 0 bases and J dropped 1 base, with 11 bases sitting between them. DNA of the CDR3: TGTGCCAGCAGCGTAGCGGTGGGGCAGTCCTACAATGAGCAGTTCTTC. It encodes CASSVAVGQSYNEQFF.

Here the CDR3 reads CASSQDPSGGADEQFF. The CDR3 coding sequence is TGCGCCAGCAGCCAAGACCCCAGCGGGGGGGCAGATGAGCAGTTCTTC. The chain is built from TRBV4-1 and TRBJ2-1; 10 nucleotides align to TRBD2. Germline CDR1 reads MGHRA; CDR2 reads YSYEKL. CDR3 length: 16 residues. J was trimmed by 8 bases and V by 0 bases; bases with no gene match: 7.

This chain links TRBV3-1 with TRBJ2-2; no reliable D call. CDR3 size: 14 residues. Looked up from germline, CDR1 is LGHDT and CDR2 is YNNKEL (reference sequence). V lost 1 base, J lost 5 bases, and 8 bases lay in between. The DNA of the CDR3 is TGTGCCAGCAGCCAAGCTCTCAGGACCGGGGAGCTGTTTTTT. This encodes CASSQALRTGELFF.

The chain recombines TRBV19 with TRBJ1-1; TRBD1 aligns across 9 bases. This CDR3 comprises 16 residues. J gave up 4 bases and V 7 bases, and 13 bases lay outside the gene matches. Germline-derived CDR1 and CDR2 are LNHDA and SQIVND (reference sequence). Here the CDR3 reads CASTPGGGQGITEAFF. The CDR3, as DNA: TGTGCCAGTACGCCAGGAGGAGGACAGGGGATCACTGAAGCTTTCTTT.

CDR3 residues: CATSRVGEQFF. The CDR3 nucleotides are TGTGCCACCAGCAGAGTAGGTGAGCAGTTCTTC. This chain uses TRBV15 with TRBJ2-1; no clear D gene. Trimming left V 1 base short and J 9 bases short, with 4 bases between. Germline-derived CDR1 and CDR2 are LNHNV and YYDKDF (reference sequence). The CDR3 runs 11 residues.

This clonotype was detected a few times. This rearrangement joins TRBV3-1 to TRBJ1-1; 8 positions match TRBD1. Per germline, CDR1 LGHDT and CDR2 YNNKEL (reference sequence). The ends lost 3 bases at V and 4 bases at J; junction bases unmatched: 4. This CDR3 comprises 14 residues. As DNA, the CDR3 is TGTGCCAGCAGCCAGGGACAGGTGGGCACTGAAGCTTTCTTT. Residues: CASSQGQVGTEAFF.